Each of the 2 T cell receptor beta chains below was sequenced from the same sample in a study of CD8+ T cells in alopecia areata. The authors extracted RNA and reverse transcribed it into cDNA as the sequencing template. Profiled with immunoSEQ multiplex PCR; TCRdb holds only in-frame clones, not every one. The profile shows 120,000 to 150,000 clones, 87% of them singletons. The source was CD8+ T cells sorted from blood, collected at week 0. Receptors were obtained from a human donor with alopecia areata.

The chain is built from TRBV13 and TRBJ1-4; the D gene is possibly TRBD1 (6 bases). Germline assignment: CDR1 PRHDT and CDR2 FYEKMQ (reference sequence). Trimming left V 1 base short and J 10 bases short, with 16 bases between. This CDR3 comprises 15 residues. CDR3 residues: CASSLAASAGVKLFF. CDR3 in DNA: TGTGCCAGCAGCTTAGCGGCGTCAGCAGGGGTAAAACTGTTTTTT.

V usage is TRBV11-2 and J usage is TRBJ2-3; 8 positions match TRBD1. CDR3 length: 15 residues. Unmatched junction bases numbered 5, after V lost 3 bases and J lost 3 bases. Per germline, CDR1 SGHAT and CDR2 FQNNGV. CDR3 in amino acids: CASSFGTGGTDTQYF. The CDR3 DNA reads TGTGCCAGCAGCTTTGGTACAGGGGGAACAGATACGCAGTATTTT.